The present T cell receptor beta chain was sequenced within a study of blood T cells in healthy people across ages. General study points: Unsorted PBMCs blocked a conclusive comparison of naive and antigen-experienced cells.

A word on this clonotype: Its cognate antigen is unknown.

The CDR3 has 16 amino acids. Losses at the gene ends were 2 bases for V and 5 bases for J; bases not matched to a gene: 4. CDR1 and CDR2 from the germline V gene are LGHNA and YNFKEQ. PCR was performed a second time for 7 to 11 cycles using a sample-barcoded 5' primer and a J-beta primer mix. TCRdb fed the 5' RACE reads into MiXCR, producing one record per CDR3 protein. The repertoire holds more than 900,000 distinct CDR3 sequences, with almost 30% as singletons. Separately, the same data were catalogued under a study of T cells of mothers and their children.

This rearrangement joins TRBV4-2 to TRBJ2-5; 14 bases fit TRBD2. Sequencing used blood. The receptor was derived from a woman aged 40 to 50 in good health. CDR3: CASSQRLAGGQETQYF. CDR3 bases: TGTGCCAGCAGCCAAAGACTAGCGGGGGGGCAGGAGACCCAGTACTTC.